This T cell receptor beta chain was found in a study of cytomegalovirus exposure and HLA in healthy donors. Across the whole study: About 85 million unique TCRs from HLA-typed donors were held in an early release of data. Study-wide results and limits: The study listed 164 cytomegalovirus-associated TCR beta chains. A few CMV-associated chains proved CMV antigen-specific in vitro.

CDR1 is LGHNA and CDR2 is YSLEER in the germline V gene. The V end was cut by 3 bases, the J end by 4 bases, with 12 bases between. CDR3 size: 14 residues. On this clone itself: Its antigen is as yet unknown.

This PCR relied on a set of 60 Vbeta primers and 13 Jbeta primers. Only in-frame clones appear in the TCRdb table, and some are missing; sequencing was by immunoSEQ multiplex PCR. The profile shows 190,000 or so clones, more than 80% of them singletons. The chain combines TRBV4-3 with TRBJ1-1, with a weak D call TRBD1 (5 bases). Sequencing was done on a sample of PBMCs. This receptor was identified in a boy aged 5 to 17 in good health and CMV-seronegative. CDR3 region: CASSQWQGGTEAFF. CDR3 DNA: TGCGCCAGCAGCCAGTGGCAGGGCGGCACTGAAGCTTTCTTT.